Listed below are T cell receptor beta chains from one sample, sequenced in a study of blood T cell repertoires in COVID-19. TCRdb keeps only in-frame clones here, not all; method: immunoSEQ multiplex PCR. This table holds 60,000 to 85,000 clones, approximately 86% found once. Sequencing used peripheral blood. The source of these receptors is a human donor in a cohort sampled during active COVID-19. Both conserved end residues are part of each CDR3. Fields, in order: V gene, clone size, J gene, D gene, CDR3 protein, CDR3 DNA. D genes are given only for firm matches. Some rows mark clone size as missing; the rest say once, few, many or name a class of expanded clone.

>TRBV29-1|NA|TRBJ1-2|NA
CSVSTGGYGYTF
TGCAGCGTCTCAACCGGGGGGTATGGCTACACCTTC
>TRBV30|NA|TRBJ1-5|NA
CAWSEGGGRQPQHF
TGTGCCTGGAGTGAGGGGGGGGGCCGGCAGCCCCAGCATTTT
>TRBV6-5|NA|TRBJ2-5|NA
CASRSPGSGETQYF
TGTGCCAGCAGGAGTCCGGGATCTGGCGAGACCCAGTACTTC
>TRBV3-1/TRBV3-2|few|TRBJ2-3|TRBD2
CASSPAGTSGGAAQYF
TGTGCCAGCAGCCCCGCCGGGACTAGCGGGGGGGCTGCGCAGTATTTT
>TRBV12-3/TRBV12-4|once|TRBJ1-4|NA
CASSWGEGEKLFF
TGTGCCAGCAGTTGGGGGGAGGGTGAAAAACTGTTTTTT
>TRBV6-5|NA|TRBJ2-7|NA
CASSYSGQGYEQYF
TGTGCCAGCAGTTACTCAGGCCAGGGCTACGAGCAGTACTTC
>TRBV6-5|NA|TRBJ1-1|NA
CASGASWNTEAFF
TGTGCCAGCGGGGCCTCATGGAACACTGAAGCTTTCTTT
>TRBV25-1|NA|TRBJ1-1|NA
CASSEFMASEAFF
TGTGCCAGCAGTGAATTTATGGCTTCTGAAGCTTTCTTT
>TRBV12-3/TRBV12-4|NA|TRBJ1-5|NA
CASSQGSQPQHF
TGTGCCAGCAGTCAGGGCTCCCAGCCCCAGCATTTT
>TRBV3-1/TRBV3-2|NA|TRBJ1-6|NA
CASSQRGSYNSPLHF
TGTGCCAGCAGCCAGCGAGGATCCTATAATTCACCCCTCCACTTT
>TRBV10-3|NA|TRBJ2-5|TRBD2
CAIRETSGGQETQYF
TGTGCCATCAGGGAGACTAGCGGGGGCCAAGAGACCCAGTACTTC
>TRBV28|NA|TRBJ1-4|NA
CASSLRGWELFF
TGTGCCAGCAGTTTAAGAGGGTGGGAACTGTTTTTT
>TRBV7-2|few|TRBJ1-3|NA
CASSLTLRGNTIYF
TGTGCCAGCAGCTTAACCCTTCGGGGAAACACCATATATTTT
>TRBV4-3|NA|TRBJ2-2|TRBD2
CASSQGWGSGAGELFF
TGCGCCAGCAGCCAAGGGTGGGGTAGCGGGGCCGGGGAGCTGTTTTTT
>TRBV28|NA|TRBJ2-2|TRBD1
CASSPRDRPTGELFF
TGTGCCAGCAGTCCTCGGGACAGACCGACCGGGGAGCTGTTTTTT
>TRBV3-1/TRBV3-2|once|TRBJ1-5|TRBD1
CATGTGEVEPQHF
TGTGCCACCGGTACAGGGGAGGTAGAGCCCCAGCATTTT
>TRBV2|once|TRBJ2-3|TRBD2
CASGLRGGRGTDTQYF
TGTGCCAGCGGCCTCCGGGGGGGAAGAGGCACAGATACGCAGTATTTT
>TRBV5-4|NA|TRBJ2-3|NA
CASNRQEIDTQYF
TGTGCCAGCAACCGACAGGAGATAGATACGCAGTATTTT
>TRBV3-1/TRBV3-2|NA|TRBJ2-3|NA
CASSQDLQVPDTQYF
TGTGCCAGCAGCCAAGACTTACAGGTTCCAGATACGCAGTATTTT
>TRBV6-5|NA|TRBJ1-1|TRBD1
CASPSGTGVRAFF
TGTGCCAGTCCCAGCGGGACAGGGGTTCGAGCTTTCTTT
>TRBV5-1|NA|TRBJ2-5|TRBD1
CASSVTGDRETQYF
TGCGCCAGCAGCGTTACAGGGGACAGAGAGACCCAGTACTTC
>TRBV5-1|once|TRBJ2-3|TRBD2
CASSTGTSGGATDTQYF
TGCGCCAGCAGCACAGGGACTAGCGGGGGGGCAACAGATACGCAGTATTTT